What follows describes a single TCR beta chain. Its antigen is as yet unknown. The record originates from a study of shared clonotypes between healthy human individuals. On the study more broadly: A donor's plate count was three for CD4 naive and three for CD4 memory; CD8 naive had two and CD8 memory one. Broader study findings: Specimens sampled were limited to blood, with tissue repertoires likely differing. Larger estimated richness was generally recorded for naive subsets relative to memory subsets.

CD8 cells regarded as naive lacked CD45RO, were positively chosen for CCR7, and omitted terminally differentiated effector memory CD45RA+ cells. Genomic DNA of every subset was divided equally among multiple immunoSEQ plates. TCRdb's copy holds only in-frame clones and misses some; the assay was immunoSEQ multiplex PCR. The sample shows 2 million to 2.5 million clones, 85% to 95% of them seen only once. V lost 4 bases and J 0 bases, leaving 7 bases between the germline ends. The germline V gene has CDR1 SGHTA and CDR2 FQGNSA. This CDR3 comprises 13 residues. This rearrangement joins TRBV7-2 to TRBJ2-7; D remains ambiguous. The TCR sequence derives from a man in his late teens or twenties in good health. The source material was naive CD8+ T cells sorted from blood. The CDR3 coding sequence is TGTGCCAGCAGCTCCGGTTACTCCTACGAGCAGTACTTC. It yields the protein CASSSGYSYEQYF.